This is a list of T cell receptor beta chains from one sample in a study of cytomegalovirus exposure and HLA in healthy donors. The assay was immunoSEQ multiplex PCR, and TCRdb's table has in-frame clones only and misses some. The sample shows approximately 160,000 clones, less than 90% of them seen only once. Material for sequencing was PBMCs. All receptors derive from a young woman in good health and CMV-seronegative. Both conserved end residues are part of each CDR3. The D gene is left open where the match is weak. Part of the rows lack a size; the others show once, few, many or a class for expanded clones.

size: .
D: .
V: TRBV19
J: TRBJ2-1
CDR3: CASSTSGTAYNEQFF
DNA: TGTGCCAGTAGTACGTCAGGGACCGCTTACAATGAGCAGTTCTTC

size: .
D: .
V: TRBV7-9
J: TRBJ2-7
CDR3: CASSGNRDAKDYEQYF
DNA: TGTGCCAGCAGCGGAAACCGGGACGCGAAAGATTACGAGCAGTACTTC

size: .
D: TRBD2
V: TRBV11-2
J: TRBJ2-2
CDR3: CASSLVAGGRAGELFF
DNA: TGTGCCAGCAGCTTAGTAGCGGGAGGTCGTGCCGGGGAGCTGTTTTTT

size: .
D: TRBD1
V: TRBV19
J: TRBJ1-5
CDR3: CASSMGQGLLQPQHF
DNA: TGTGCCAGTAGTATGGGACAGGGGTTATTGCAGCCCCAGCATTTT

size: .
D: .
V: TRBV7-2
J: TRBJ2-7
CDR3: CASSLVTGRGQYF
DNA: TGTGCCAGCAGCTTAGTTACGGGCAGGGGGCAGTACTTC

size: .
D: TRBD1
V: TRBV7-8
J: TRBJ1-3
CDR3: CASSHRTGTVSGNTIYF
DNA: TGTGCCAGCAGCCACCGGACAGGGACGGTCTCTGGAAACACCATATATTTT

size: .
D: .
V: TRBV29-1
J: TRBJ2-1
CDR3: CSVQDSYPTDEQFF
DNA: TGCAGCGTTCAAGACAGCTACCCTACCGATGAGCAGTTCTTC

size: .
D: .
V: TRBV18
J: TRBJ1-2
CDR3: CASSPLGTKLSGGYTF
DNA: TGTGCCAGCTCACCCCTTGGTACAAAGCTCTCGGGTGGCTACACCTTC

size: .
D: .
V: TRBV4-3
J: TRBJ2-3
CDR3: CASSPTGGDGPDTQYF
DNA: TGCGCCAGCAGCCCGACGGGGGGCGATGGTCCAGATACGCAGTATTTT

size: few
D: .
V: TRBV7-3
J: TRBJ2-1
CDR3: CASSQVGEYNEQFF
DNA: TGTGCCAGCAGCCAAGTGGGGGAGTACAATGAGCAGTTCTTC

size: .
D: .
V: TRBV5-6
J: TRBJ2-1
CDR3: CASSPSWVRKQFF
DNA: TGTGCCAGCAGCCCCTCTTGGGTTAGGAAGCAGTTCTTC

size: .
D: TRBD1
V: TRBV10-3
J: TRBJ2-1
CDR3: CAISGQGSSSYNEQFF
DNA: TGTGCCATCAGTGGACAGGGGTCGAGCTCCTACAATGAGCAGTTCTTC

size: .
D: .
V: TRBV5-4
J: TRBJ2-3
CDR3: CASSLVAGPSDTQYF
DNA: TGTGCCAGCAGCTTGGTTGCGGGACCCTCAGATACGCAGTATTTT

size: .
D: .
V: TRBV11-2
J: TRBJ2-5
CDR3: CASSSTQGGKTQYF
DNA: TGTGCCAGCAGCTCAACCCAGGGTGGAAAGACCCAGTACTTC

size: .
D: .
V: TRBV28
J: TRBJ1-5
CDR3: CASSLGEVPQPQHF
DNA: TGTGCCAGCAGTCTAGGCGAGGTCCCCCAGCCCCAGCATTTT

size: .
D: .
V: TRBV9
J: TRBJ1-2
CDR3: CASSRQGFANYGYTF
DNA: TGTGCCAGCAGCCGGCAGGGTTTTGCTAACTATGGCTACACCTTC

size: .
D: .
V: TRBV14
J: TRBJ2-1
CDR3: CASSQEEGTEQFF
DNA: TGTGCCAGCAGCCAAGAGGAAGGCACTGAGCAGTTCTTC

size: .
D: .
V: TRBV4-1
J: TRBJ2-5
CDR3: CASSPPHGPDQYF
DNA: TGCGCCAGCAGCCCCCCTCACGGCCCGGACCAGTACTTC

size: few
D: .
V: TRBV10-1
J: TRBJ2-5
CDR3: CARRLGETQYF
DNA: TGCGCCAGGAGATTAGGGGAGACCCAGTACTTC

size: .
D: .
V: TRBV9
J: TRBJ2-7
CDR3: CASSPPSYEQYF
DNA: TGTGCCAGCAGCCCGCCGTCCTACGAGCAGTACTTC

size: once
D: .
V: TRBV6-4
J: TRBJ2-1
CDR3: CASSSQGGNEQFF
DNA: TGTGCCAGCAGCTCCCAGGGTGGCAATGAGCAGTTCTTC

size: once
D: .
V: TRBV9
J: TRBJ2-1
CDR3: CASSGRTASSYNEQFF
DNA: TGTGCCAGCAGCGGACGGACAGCTAGCTCCTACAATGAGCAGTTCTTC

size: .
D: .
V: TRBV30
J: TRBJ2-7
CDR3: CAWISPNTYEQYF
DNA: TGTGCCTGGATCTCACCCAACACCTACGAGCAGTACTTC

size: .
D: .
V: TRBV13
J: TRBJ2-7
CDR3: CASSLGRRPYEQYF
DNA: TGTGCCAGCAGCTTAGGCAGACGACCCTACGAGCAGTACTTC

size: .
D: TRBD1
V: TRBV29-1
J: TRBJ2-3
CDR3: CSVEGTYRGTSTDTQYF
DNA: TGCAGCGTTGAGGGGACGTACAGGGGCACTAGCACAGATACGCAGTATTTT

size: .
D: TRBD2
V: TRBV18
J: TRBJ2-5
CDR3: CASSPGRLAGGETQYF
DNA: TGTGCCAGCTCACCAGGAAGACTAGCGGGAGGTGAGACCCAGTACTTC

size: .
D: .
V: TRBV5-6
J: TRBJ1-4
CDR3: CASSLAQEGTNEKLFF
DNA: TGTGCCAGCAGCTTGGCACAGGAGGGAACTAATGAAAAACTGTTTTTT

size: .
D: .
V: TRBV9
J: TRBJ1-2
CDR3: CASSVDLGDGNYGYTF
DNA: TGTGCCAGCAGCGTAGACTTAGGGGACGGTAACTATGGCTACACCTTC

size: .
D: TRBD1
V: TRBV18
J: TRBJ1-6
CDR3: CASSRQGPDNSPLHF
DNA: TGTGCCAGCTCCAGACAGGGGCCGGATAATTCACCCCTCCACTTT

size: .
D: TRBD2
V: TRBV7-6
J: TRBJ2-2
CDR3: CASRQSGGWHIGELFF
DNA: TGTGCCAGCAGACAGAGCGGGGGGTGGCATATCGGGGAGCTGTTTTTT

size: .
D: TRBD2
V: TRBV5-1
J: TRBJ2-3
CDR3: CASSFGGRSTDTQYF
DNA: TGCGCCAGCAGCTTCGGGGGGAGGAGCACAGATACGCAGTATTTT

size: .
D: .
V: TRBV7-2
J: TRBJ1-5
CDR3: CASSLHLKNNQPQHF
DNA: TGTGCCAGCAGCTTGCACCTGAAGAACAATCAGCCCCAGCATTTT

size: .
D: .
V: TRBV7-3
J: TRBJ1-6
CDR3: CASSLRAGSSYNSPLHF
DNA: TGTGCCAGCAGCTTAAGGGCAGGGAGCTCCTATAATTCACCCCTCCACTTT

size: .
D: .
V: TRBV6-1
J: TRBJ2-5
CDR3: CASTTQETQYF
DNA: TGTGCCAGCACGACCCAAGAGACCCAGTACTTC

size: .
D: TRBD2
V: TRBV9
J: TRBJ2-7
CDR3: CASSDGGSYEQYF
DNA: TGTGCCAGCAGCGATGGCGGGAGCTACGAGCAGTACTTC

size: once
D: .
V: TRBV10-3
J: TRBJ1-2
CDR3: CAISESRGGYGYTF
DNA: TGTGCCATCAGTGAGTCGAGGGGGGGCTATGGCTACACCTTC

size: .
D: .
V: TRBV28
J: TRBJ2-7
CDR3: CASSRAGEQYF
DNA: TGTGCCAGCAGCCGGGCGGGAGAGCAGTACTTC

size: .
D: .
V: TRBV4-1
J: TRBJ2-1
CDR3: CASSQDSRREFF
DNA: TGCGCCAGCAGCCAAGATTCTAGAAGAGAGTTCTTC

size: .
D: .
V: TRBV19
J: TRBJ2-7
CDR3: CASSRYMGAYEQYF
DNA: TGTGCCAGTAGCCGTTATATGGGGGCCTACGAGCAGTACTTC

size: once
D: TRBD1
V: TRBV4-1
J: TRBJ2-1
CDR3: CASSRGQGGHNEQFF
DNA: TGCGCCAGCAGCCGGGGACAGGGGGGCCACAATGAGCAGTTCTTC

size: .
D: TRBD1
V: TRBV23-1
J: TRBJ2-7
CDR3: CASTRTGTGAIEQYF
DNA: TGCGCCAGCACTCGAACCGGGACAGGGGCGATCGAGCAGTACTTC

size: .
D: .
V: TRBV29-1
J: TRBJ1-1
CDR3: CSVDPESEAFF
DNA: TGCAGCGTTGATCCAGAATCTGAAGCTTTCTTT

size: once
D: TRBD1
V: TRBV6-5
J: TRBJ1-2
CDR3: CASRQGDYGYTF
DNA: TGTGCCAGTCGACAGGGCGACTATGGCTACACCTTC

size: .
D: TRBD2
V: TRBV27
J: TRBJ2-2
CDR3: CASSLGLAGVGELFF
DNA: TGTGCCAGCAGTCTAGGACTAGCGGGAGTCGGGGAGCTGTTTTTT

size: .
D: TRBD2
V: TRBV5-4
J: TRBJ2-7
CDR3: CASSPEPLASSYEQYF
DNA: TGTGCCAGCAGCCCAGAGCCACTAGCGAGCTCCTACGAGCAGTACTTC

size: .
D: .
V: TRBV7-2
J: TRBJ2-7
CDR3: CASSLGPGGSRNEQYF
DNA: TGTGCCAGCAGCTTAGGACCAGGGGGGAGTCGGAACGAGCAGTACTTC

size: .
D: .
V: TRBV5-1
J: TRBJ1-2
CDR3: CASSFGSSNGYTF
DNA: TGCGCCAGCAGCTTTGGGTCGAGTAATGGCTACACCTTC

size: .
D: .
V: TRBV27
J: TRBJ2-7
CDR3: CASSPVMRDIAYEQYF
DNA: TGTGCCAGCAGTCCGGTAATGAGGGACATAGCCTACGAGCAGTACTTC

size: few
D: .
V: TRBV2
J: TRBJ2-2
CDR3: CASSVDAGELFF
DNA: TGTGCCAGCAGTGTGGATGCCGGGGAGCTGTTTTTT

size: .
D: .
V: TRBV16
J: TRBJ1-1
CDR3: CASSQGGSRTEAFF
DNA: TGTGCCAGCAGCCAAGGAGGAAGTAGGACTGAAGCTTTCTTT